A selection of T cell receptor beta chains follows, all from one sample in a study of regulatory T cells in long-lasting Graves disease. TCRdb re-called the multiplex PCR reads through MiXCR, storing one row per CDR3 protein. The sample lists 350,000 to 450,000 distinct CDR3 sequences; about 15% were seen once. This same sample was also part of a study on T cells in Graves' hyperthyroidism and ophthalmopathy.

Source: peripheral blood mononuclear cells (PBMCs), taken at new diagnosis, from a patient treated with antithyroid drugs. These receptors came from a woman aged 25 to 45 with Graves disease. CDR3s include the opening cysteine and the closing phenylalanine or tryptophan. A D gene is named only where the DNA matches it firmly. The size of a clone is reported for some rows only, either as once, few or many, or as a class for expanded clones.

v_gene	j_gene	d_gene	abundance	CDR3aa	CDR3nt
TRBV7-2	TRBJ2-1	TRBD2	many	CASSLAVAGVGNEQFF	TGTGCCAGCAGCTTAGCGGTCGCGGGAGTAGGTAATGAGCAGTTCTTC
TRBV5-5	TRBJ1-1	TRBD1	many	CASSPIDRAAKAFF	TGTGCCAGCAGCCCGATTGACAGGGCGGCAAAAGCTTTCTTT
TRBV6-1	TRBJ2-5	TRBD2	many	CASSPPRPGTSGGVTQYF	TGTGCCAGCAGTCCCCCGCGCCCCGGGACTAGCGGGGGCGTGACCCAGTACTTC
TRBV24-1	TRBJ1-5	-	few	CATSDFTDRNQPQHF	TGTGCCACCAGTGATTTTACTGACAGGAATCAGCCCCAGCATTTT
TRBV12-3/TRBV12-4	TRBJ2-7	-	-	CASSLSTSSYEQYF	TGTGCCAGCAGTTTATCAACATCTTCCTACGAGCAGTACTTC
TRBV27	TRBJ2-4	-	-	CAGSPDPRGAKNIQYF	TGTGCCGGCAGTCCAGACCCGCGAGGAGCCAAAAACATTCAGTACTTC
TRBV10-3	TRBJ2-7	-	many	CAISESGYEQYF	TGTGCCATCAGTGAGTCGGGGTACGAGCAGTACTTC
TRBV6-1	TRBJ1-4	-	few	CASSQRGREKLFF	TGTGCCAGCAGTCAAAGGGGTCGGGAAAAACTGTTTTTT
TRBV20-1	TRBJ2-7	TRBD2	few	CSASPGGSPNEQYF	TGCAGTGCCTCCCCGGGCGGGAGCCCAAACGAGCAGTACTTC
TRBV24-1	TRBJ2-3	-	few	CATSQGGRSTDTQYF	TGTGCCACCAGTCAGGGTGGTAGGAGCACAGATACGCAGTATTTT